This TCR beta chain was obtained from a study of control samples from healthy donors and cancer patients. The method was immunoSEQ multiplex PCR; TCRdb's version includes in-frame clones alone and lacks a portion of them. In the table there are almost 85,000 clones, 94% of which are singletons. V lost 4 bases to trimming and J lost 12 bases, with 13 bases between them. The V gene's germline CDR1 is SGHRS and CDR2 YFSETQ. CDR3 size: 12 residues. This chain joins TRBV5-1 and TRBJ1-4, with D perhaps TRBD1 (5 bases). The sequence came from a woman younger than 35 in good health. Specimen: blood. The DNA of the CDR3 is TGCGCCAGCAGCCTGGAAGGAGGGGAACTGTTTTTT. Amino acids: CASSLEGGELFF.